This T cell receptor beta chain was captured in a study of Graves' ophthalmopathy and Graves' hyperthyroidism (dated by TCRdb to the late 2010s). About the study as a whole: Hyperthyroidism was considered stable if no progression to ophthalmopathy occurred within 18 months of follow-up. The study used TCR beta repertoire signatures to distinguish Graves' ophthalmopathy from Graves' hyperthyroidism and to predict progression to ophthalmopathy. In total, approximately 140 blood samples were TCR-sequenced: 43 ophthalmopathy, under 80 hyperthyroidism and around 17 hyperthyroidism-to-ophthalmopathy patients. To explore V-J signatures that separate ophthalmopathy from hyperthyroidism, a discovery set of about 96 patients was enrolled, consisting of about 45 with ophthalmopathy and about 60 with stable hyperthyroidism. The independent validation cohort included around 19 hyperthyroidism patients plus 17 patients who later progressed from hyperthyroidism to ophthalmopathy. In about six hyperthyroidism patients, the T-cell repertoires found in thyroid tissue were compared with those found in blood. Once sampling was done, hyperthyroidism patients were given methimazole at a starting dose of 30 mg daily, while ophthalmopathy patients were given high-dose intravenous methylprednisolone.

Hyperthyroidism patients were newly diagnosed, were aged 18 to 65 years, and had a disease duration under 2 months. Anyone with other autoimmune diseases, uncontrolled infections, pregnancy or lactation was excluded from the study. Clinical symptoms, serum thyroxine, TRAb, thyroid ultrasound and orbital computed tomography formed the basis of the diagnosis. Trizol reagent was used to extract the total RNA, and its quality was then checked on an Agilent 2100 Bioanalyzer. Comment on this clonotype: The target of this receptor is not known. One junction end disagrees with the germline gene, perhaps due to a read error.

Taken from the germline V gene, the CDR1 and CDR2 loops are ENHRY and SYGVKD. The CDR3 holds 12 amino acids from the cysteine to the phenylalanine. Only the CDR3 portion is preserved as DNA: 36 bases, with reading frame beginning at the first base. What the authors observed across the whole study: No statistical method was used to set the sample size in advance, and the investigators knew which group each participant was assigned to. In validation, the model predicted ophthalmopathy progression with nearly 71% sensitivity and around 72% specificity; some twelve predicted patients were CT-confirmed with GO in a median of approximately 6.5 months. Among expanded thyroid clonotypes with frequency above 0.001, most also showed up in blood, which suggests that blood repertoires may reflect the thyroid immune response. In cross-validation, the 13-signature model distinguished ophthalmopathy from stable hyperthyroidism with about 88% sensitivity and around 82% specificity, and in the test set the corresponding values were roughly 80% and 76%.

For repertoire sequencing, TCR beta CDR3 regions were amplified from RNA transcripts. HTBI primers and the Qiagen OneStep RT-PCR kit were used in a first-round RT-PCR, which was followed by a second-round multiplex PCR, size selection and purification. Libraries were sequenced paired-end with 100 bp reads on an Illumina HiSeq2000. The authors' analysis ran thus. Reads were processed with SOAPnuke, discarding reads with adapters, uncalled bases, mean Phred below 15, or no exact constant-primer or identifier match. COPE v1.2.5 was used to merge high-quality paired reads. Each unique nucleotide sequence was treated as a clonotype, and MiTCR v1.1 was used to align the clonotypes to the IMGT TRB V, D and J references. The analysis was limited to V-J combinations with a frequency above 0.0001, which together covered around 99% of the repertoires. A TCR clonal expansion and chaos score per V-J combination was defined as the ratio of F50 clonal expansion to chaos observed in the TCRdist matrix. Welch's t-statistics and random forest were used to reduce the features to 10 to 15 V-J combinations, which were then used as input to a naive Bayes classifier. Thyroid-blood repertoire similarity was quantified with the Morisita-Horn index. The public sequencing data were trimmed at Q25 with fastp and processed into clonotypes with MiXCR by TCRdb, which kept only in-frame beta chains. When rows share a CDR3 protein, they turn into one entry using the most common DNA and genes. TCRdb, not the original authors, processed these V and J calls. This sample lists 580,000 or so distinct CDR3 sequences; approximately 35% were detected once. In total, the top ten clones hold roughly 4.5% of the sample.

The sequence derives from an adult man with Graves' hyperthyroidism. Sample: peripheral blood or thyroid tissue (not recorded which). The V and J genes are TRBV10-3 and TRBJ2-7; TRBD2 is a weak D gene call, 6 bases matching. The CDR3 amino acid sequence is: CASSFTRDEQYF. The DNA is TGTGCCAGCAGTTTTACGCGGGATGAGCAGTACTTC.